This T cell receptor (beta chain) was retrieved from a study of human T cells and chemical hapten exposure. The CDR3 extends over 14 amino acids. Looked up from germline, CDR1 is DFQATT and CDR2 is SNEGSKA (reference sequence). With 0 bases clipped from V and 2 bases from J, the junction kept 4 bases outside the gene matches. MiXCR, applied by TCRdb to the RACE reads, yields one record per CDR3 protein. This sample has some 200,000 distinct CDR3 sequences, with around 20% found just once. Time point denoted: patch test 1, 2 weeks after DPC sensitization. This sample's treatment: therapeutic diphenylcyclopropenone sensitization with weekly scalp DPC.

The sample consisted of whole blood, taken in connection with sensitization to the hapten diphenylcyclopropenone (DPC). The chain is built from TRBV20-1 and TRBJ2-7; the match to TRBD1 covers 7 bases. The receptor's source is a woman aged 50 to 60 with alopecia areata. Some clones in this sample may be carry-over from other donors' samples. The CDR3 protein is CSARDWTGTYEQYF. The CDR3 region has the DNA TGCAGTGCTAGAGATTGGACAGGAACCTACGAGCAGTACTTC.